This T cell receptor beta chain was identified in a study of blood T cell repertoires in COVID-19 (dated by TCRdb to 2020 to 2022). Background on the whole study: Samples from collaborators originated in the United States, Italy and Spain and spanned both the acute and convalescent phases of COVID-19. Deeply sampled blood TCRbeta repertoires from subjects exposed to, actively infected with, or recovered from COVID-19 were included in the dataset. A freely available public database, intended as a resource for researchers studying the immune response to SARS-CoV-2, is where the repertoires were released. Where HLA class I and class II types were available, the types were taken from metadata supplied by the sample provider, not from assay-based typing. The sample metadata nearly always contained a de-identified subject ID, COVID-19 status, age in years and sex. The samples were drawn from two sources: the first 160 participants of the ongoing ImmuneRACE study, and over 950 subjects contributed by 6 global collaborators. The prospective study material was composed of cDNA or gDNA derived from T cells, B-cell-depleted T cells, or PBMCs.

To note about this clone: Its cognate antigen has yet to be identified. Base qualities are missing; no much larger clone stands one base away.

Whole blood was collected in K2EDTA tubes by collaborating institutions according to the institutions' own protocols. For TCRbeta analysis, collaborator samples were shipped as frozen whole blood, as isolated PBMCs, or as DNA extracted from either sample type. What the authors observed across the whole study: The quantity of clinical and demographic metadata differed by source and by participant and was supplied without curation.

The immunoSEQ Assay, a bias-controlled multiplex PCR, was used to amplify TCRbeta CDR3 regions from genomic DNA. As for the authors' bioinformatics: The number of nucleated cells in each sample was estimated from the amplification of reference gene primers within the assay. To quantify the absolute abundance of each unique TCRbeta CDR3 rearrangement, sequence reads were collapsed and filtered. For each sample, productive Simpson clonality was calculated by taking the square root of Simpson's diversity index across productive rearrangements. TCRdb's version of the immuneACCESS table is confined to in-frame rearrangements and falls short of the full clone set. An unresolved V gene accounts for under half of the shortfall where checked; the remainder is of unknown origin. D and trimming were read from the DNA, whereas the V and J calls and clone size are those reported in that table. This sample holds about 250,000 clones; 70% to 85% were observed only once. The top ten constitute 7.5% to 10% of the sample.

CDR1 and CDR2 are drawn from the germline V gene: SGHRS, YFSETQ. Trimming leaves V shorter by 2 bases and J shorter by 1 base, with the junction holding 9 bases beyond the gene matches. From the cysteine through the phenylalanine, the CDR3 covers 17 amino acids. Solely the CDR3 DNA is kept, with 51 bases framed from the first base. The sequence links TRBV5-1 to TRBJ2-7, with 10 bases aligning to TRBD1. Sequenced material: peripheral blood. This TCR was sampled from an elderly man with acute or convalescent COVID-19. The base sequence is TGCGCCAGCAGCTTCGGGGGGACAGGGGCCGGGTCCTACGAGCAGTACTTC. Translated, this is CASSFGGTGAGSYEQYF.